The clone carrying this TCR beta chain was found a few times. This entry belongs to a study of blood T cell repertoires in COVID-19. Per germline, CDR1 SGHAT and CDR2 FQNNGV. The ends lost 5 bases at V and 4 bases at J; junction bases unmatched: 18. The CDR3 runs to 19 residues. TCRdb's table, derived via immunoSEQ multiplex PCR, lists solely in-frame clones and lacks some. This table holds roughly 320,000 clones, 85% to 90% found once. The chain uses TRBV11-2 and TRBJ2-2, with 8 bases fitting TRBD2. The sequence derives from a man under 40 who had recovered from COVID-19. The sequencing sample was made of PBMCs or T cells enriched from blood (not recorded which). For the CDR3, the DNA is TGTGCCAGCAGCGCCCGGAGAGTGACTAGCGTCTCGGGCACCGGGGAGCTGTTTTTT. This codes for CASSARRVTSVSGTGELFF.